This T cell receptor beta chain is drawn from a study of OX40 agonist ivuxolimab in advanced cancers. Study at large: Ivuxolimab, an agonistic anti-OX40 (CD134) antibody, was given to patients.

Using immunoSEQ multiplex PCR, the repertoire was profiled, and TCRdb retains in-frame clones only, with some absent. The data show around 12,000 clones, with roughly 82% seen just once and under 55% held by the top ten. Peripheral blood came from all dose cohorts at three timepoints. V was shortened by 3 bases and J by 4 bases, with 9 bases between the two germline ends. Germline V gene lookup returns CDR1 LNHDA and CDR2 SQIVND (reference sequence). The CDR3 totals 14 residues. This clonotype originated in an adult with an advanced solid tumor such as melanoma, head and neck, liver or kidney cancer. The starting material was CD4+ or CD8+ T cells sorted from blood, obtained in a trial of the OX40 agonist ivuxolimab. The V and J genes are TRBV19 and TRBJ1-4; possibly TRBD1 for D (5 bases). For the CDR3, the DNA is TGTGCCAGTAGTATCTGGGACGGTAATGAAAAACTGTTTTTT. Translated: CASSIWDGNEKLFF.